This passage covers 2 T cell receptor beta chains from one sample sequenced in a study of Tregs in tolerant kidney transplant recipients. Related graft donors supplied nonmyeloablative bone marrow transplants, and mixed chimerism was transient. TCRdb's copy holds only in-frame clones and misses some; the assay was immunoSEQ multiplex PCR. This sample's table has several thousand clones. The sample here was CD8+ T cells from blood (PBMCs), taken 12 months after the transplant. The origin of the receptors is a human patient who received a combined kidney and bone marrow transplant. A subset of T cells may come from the graft donor.

A remark on this clone: The read terminates 3 residues ahead of where the CDR3 ends, so the germline J gene completes it. The V gene is TRBV5-6, the J gene TRBJ2-7; 9 bases agree with TRBD1. Per the germline V gene, CDR1 is SGHDT and CDR2 is YYEEEE. V shed 3 bases, J shed 1 base, and the junction held 5 bases outside the gene matches. CDR3 length: 15 amino acids. The covered CDR3 bases are TGTGCCAGCAGCTGGACAGGGGAAGGTTCCTACGAG. Translation: CASSWTGEGSYE. The complete CDR3 sequence is CASSWTGEGSYEQYF.

Points on this clone: The sequence runs out 3 residues before the end of the CDR3; the remainder is reconstructed from the germline J gene. This sequence joins TRBV29-1 and TRBJ2-1, with 7 bases matching TRBD2. After removal of 0 bases from V and 1 base from J, the junction contained 6 bases not matched to a gene. CDR3 size: 16 residues. Germline CDR1 reads SQVTM; CDR2 reads ANQGSEA. The part of the CDR3 DNA that was read is TGCAGCGTTGAAGATCAAAGCGGGAAATCCTACAATGAG. Translation: CSVEDQSGKSYNE. The whole CDR3 sequence reads CSVEDQSGKSYNEQFF.